The 30 T cell receptor beta chains below were found in one sample sequenced in a study of shared clonotypes between healthy human individuals. Data came from immunoSEQ multiplex PCR; TCRdb stores just in-frame clones and leaves some out. The sample lists 500,000 to 650,000 clones; 70% to 80% were seen once. Sequences were obtained from PBMCs. The receptors shown here come from a woman between 35 and 50 years old in good health. Some clones in this sample may be carry-over from other donors' samples.

Comment on this clone: This may stem from a read error, because a much larger clone lies one nucleotide away. This chain connects TRBV9 to TRBJ1-4, with TRBD1 identical over 7 bases. Trimming at V came to 3 bases and at J to 5 bases, leaving 4 bases not matched to a gene. Germline assignment: CDR1 SGDLS and CDR2 YYNGEE. The CDR3 covers 14 residues. In DNA, the CDR3 is TGTGCCAGCAGCGCGACAGGGTGGAATGAAAAACTGTTTTTT. Translation: CASSATGWNEKLFF. The full variable domain, in which reference TRBV9 and TRBJ1-4 provide the parts outside the CDR3, is DSGVTQTPKHLITATGQRVTLRCSPRSGDLSVYWYQQSLDQGLQFLIQYYNGEERAKGNILERFSAQQFPDLHSELNLSSLELGDSALYFCASSATGWNEKLFFGSGTQLSVL.

The genes are TRBV7-2 and TRBJ2-5, with TRBD1 matching over 8 bases. Germline V lookup: CDR1 SGHTA, CDR2 FQGNSA. CDR3 length equals 15 residues. V lost 0 bases and J lost 3; bases outside the gene matches: 3. The CDR3 sequence: CASSLAGTGEETQYF. The CDR3, as DNA: TGTGCCAGCAGCTTAGCGGGGACAGGTGAAGAGACCCAGTACTTC.

The J gene is TRBJ1-5, the V gene TRBV21-1; the table assigns TRBD1, which was not confirmed against the DNA. TRBV21-1 is a pseudogene segment. The CDR3 spans 15 residues. CDR3: CASSSNPGGRQPQHF. The CDR3 nucleotides read TGTGCCAGCAGCAGCAATCCAGGGGGCCGTCAGCCCCAGCATTTT.

The chain uses TRBV5-5 and TRBJ2-7; tentative D call: TRBD2 (6 bases). V lost 0 bases, J lost 2 bases, and 18 bases lay in between. The CDR3 has 17 amino acids. CDR1 and CDR2 from the germline V gene are SGHKS and YYEKEE (reference sequence). The CDR3, as DNA: TGTGCCAGCAGCTTGGTCCCGGGGACTTCCCACCCCTACGAGCAGTACTTC. Its protein is CASSLVPGTSHPYEQYF.

This clone was counted many times. The gene calls are TRBV28 and TRBJ1-4, with 9 positions matching TRBD1. V lost 6 bases to trimming and J lost 6 bases; unmatched junction nucleotides: 8. The CDR3 has 15 amino acids. Germline assignment: CDR1 MDHEN and CDR2 SYDVKM. The CDR3 DNA is TGTGCCAGCAGGGGATGGACAGGGGACCATGAAAAACTGTTTTTT. Its translation: CASRGWTGDHEKLFF.

The J gene is TRBJ1-5, the V gene TRBV4-1; perhaps TRBD1 as D (5 bases). Germline CDR1 reads MGHRA; CDR2 reads YSYEKL. The V gene lost 8 bases and the J gene lost 5 bases, with 13 bases spanning the gap. This CDR3 is 13 amino acids long. CDR3 loop: CASGEGPDQPQHF. CDR3 DNA sequence: TGCGCCAGCGGGGAGGGGCCGGATCAGCCCCAGCATTTT.

The chain is built from TRBV18 and TRBJ2-3, with TRBD2 matching 9 bases. This CDR3 is built from 16 residues. J lost 5 bases, V lost 3 bases, and 9 bases had no gene match. The V gene's germline CDR1 is KGHSH and CDR2 LQKENI. CDR3 sequence reads: CASSPSAGGPGDTQYF. In DNA form, the CDR3 reads TGTGCCAGCTCACCCTCGGCGGGAGGGCCGGGAGATACGCAGTATTTT.

J is TRBJ2-1 and V is TRBV27, with D perhaps matching TRBD1 or TRBD2 (6 bases each). Germline V CDR1 and CDR2: MNHEY, SMNVEV (reference sequence). The CDR3 loop spans 14 amino acids. Between the trimmed V and J ends, which lost 6 bases and 4 bases, there was a span of 13 bases. Here the CDR3 DNA reads TGTGCCAGCAGCGGGGGCGGAGTTTACAATGAGCAGTTCTTC. It translates to CASSGGGVYNEQFF.

V usage is TRBV10-3 and J usage is TRBJ1-4; 8 bases line up with TRBD1. The germline CDR1 and CDR2 sequences are ENHRY and SYGVKD. Trimming removed 8 bases from V and 5 bases from J; junction bases left unmatched: 7. The CDR3 consists of 14 residues. DNA for the CDR3: TGTGCCATCTCCCAGGGACAGGACAATGAAAAACTGTTTTTT. This translates into CAISQGQDNEKLFF.

The rearrangement joins TRBV5-1 to TRBJ1-5; 7 bases match TRBD1. V dropped 4 bases and J dropped 0; count of bases not matched to a gene: 7. CDR1 SGHRS and CDR2 YFSETQ come from the germline V gene. The CDR3 is 16 amino acids. The CDR3 sequence: CASSQGTDYSNQPQHF. CDR3 DNA: TGCGCCAGCAGCCAGGGGACAGATTATAGCAATCAGCCCCAGCATTTT.

The V call is TRBV28, the J call TRBJ2-3; D remains unclear. Per germline, CDR1 MDHEN and CDR2 SYDVKM. CDR3 length equals 11 residues. Trimming cost V 6 bases and J 2 bases, with 3 bases left between them. CDR3 nucleotides: TGTGCCAGCAGGTTCACAGATACGCAGTATTTT. It encodes CASRFTDTQYF. The whole variable domain, filled in from reference TRBV28 and TRBJ2-3, reads DVKVTQSSRYLVKRTGEKVFLECVQDMDHENMFWYRQDPGLGLRLIYFSYDVKMKEKGDIPEGYSVSREKKERFSLILESASTNQTSMYLCASRFTDTQYFGPGTRLTVL.

The chain has TRBV13 and TRBJ2-7, with 9 nucleotides matching TRBD2. The CDR3 totals 16 residues. V was pared by 3 bases and J by 3 bases, with 9 bases of the junction left unmatched. Per the germline V gene, CDR1 is PRHDT and CDR2 is FYEKMQ (reference sequence). The CDR3 spells CASSLLQAGGFYEQYF. CDR3 in DNA: TGTGCCAGCAGCTTGTTACAAGCGGGAGGATTCTACGAGCAGTACTTC. Looking up the rest from reference TRBV13 and TRBJ2-7 gives the full variable domain: AAGVIQSPRHLIKEKRETATLKCYPIPRHDTVYWYQQGPGQDPQFLISFYEKMQSDKGSIPDRFSAQQFSDYHSELNMSSLELGDSALYFCASSLLQAGGFYEQYFGPGTRLTVT.

The chain carries TRBV11-2 and TRBJ2-1, with D uncertain. The CDR3 consists of 15 residues. Germline V gene lookup returns CDR1 SGHAT and CDR2 FQNNGV. Trimming took off 0 bases at V and 2 bases at J, with 8 bases between the two ends. CDR3 amino acids: CASSLDPLAYNEQFF. DNA of the CDR3: TGTGCCAGCAGCTTAGATCCCCTAGCCTACAATGAGCAGTTCTTC. The full variable domain, in which reference TRBV11-2 and TRBJ2-1 provide the parts outside the CDR3, is EAGVAQSPRYKIIEKRQSVAFWCNPISGHATLYWYQQILGQGPKLLIQFQNNGVVDDSQLPKDRFSAERLKGVDSTLKIQPAKLEDSAVYLCASSLDPLAYNEQFFGPGTRLTVL.

The CDR3 bases are TGTGCCAGCTCGGGGGGTAGGAAAGAGACCCAGTACTTC. It encodes CASSGGRKETQYF. The chain joins TRBV6-1 to TRBJ2-5; 7 nucleotides align to TRBD2. The V gene's germline CDR1 is MNHNS and CDR2 SASEGT. This CDR3 has 13 residues. The J segment lost 3 bases and the V segment lost 8 bases, leaving 6 bases of the junction unmatched.

This rearrangement joins TRBV9 to TRBJ2-7; D possibly uses TRBD1 or TRBD2 (6 bases each). In germline, CDR1 is SGDLS, CDR2 YYNGEE. Trimming cost V 0 bases and J 3 bases, with 22 bases left between them. The CDR3 extends over 18 amino acids. The DNA of the CDR3 is TGTGCCAGCAGCGTAGGGGGAGAAGGGGGAGGCCCTATCTACGAGCAGTACTTC. Amino acids: CASSVGGEGGGPIYEQYF.

This clone was counted a few times. The chain uses TRBV5-1 and TRBJ1-1; D is undetermined. V lost 0 bases and J lost 3, with 6 bases in between. Germline loops: CDR1 SGHRS, CDR2 YFSETQ. The CDR3 has 13 amino acids. DNA for the CDR3: TGCGCCAGCAGCTTGGAACAGTACACTGAAGCTTTCTTT. It yields the protein CASSLEQYTEAFF.

The gene calls are TRBV28 and TRBJ2-7; 7 nucleotides line up with TRBD2. Losses at the gene ends were 6 bases for V and 6 bases for J; bases not matched to a gene: 8. Germline V gives CDR1 MDHEN, CDR2 SYDVKM. The CDR3 consists of 13 residues. For the CDR3, the DNA is TGTGCCAGCAGGGGGGGGACGGCTACCGAGCAGTACTTC. It is translated as CASRGGTATEQYF.

Here the CDR3 DNA reads TGTGCCAGCAGCTTAAATGGCCTAGACAATGAGCAGTTCTTC. Its translation is CASSLNGLDNEQFF. The gene calls are TRBV7-9 and TRBJ2-1; D not resolved. In germline, CDR1 is SEHNR, CDR2 FQNEAQ (reference sequence). V shed 2 bases and J shed 5 bases, with 10 bases lying between them. This CDR3 spans 14 amino acids. Filled out from reference TRBV7-9 and TRBJ2-1, the complete variable domain reads DTGVSQNPRHKITKRGQNVTFRCDPISEHNRLYWYRQTLGQGPEFLTYFQNEAQLEKSRLLSDRFSAERPKGSFSTLEIQRTEQGDSAMYLCASSLNGLDNEQFFGPGTRLTVL.

The V call is TRBV4-2, the J call TRBJ2-7; TRBD2 aligns across 8 bases. Germline CDR1 LGHNA, CDR2 YNFKEQ. This CDR3 is 20 amino acids long. V trimming: 0 bases; J trimming: 0 bases; junction bases outside the gene matches: 16. The CDR3 sequence is CASSQDLEGRRLAISYEQYF. The CDR3 nucleotides are TGTGCCAGCAGCCAAGATCTCGAGGGAAGAAGACTAGCGATCTCCTACGAGCAGTACTTC.

This chain links TRBV10-2 with TRBJ1-1, with D perhaps TRBD1 (5 bases). Germline V gives CDR1 WSHSY, CDR2 SAAADI. CDR3 size: 14 residues. Between the trimmed V and J ends, which lost 3 bases and 0 bases, there was a span of 8 bases. CDR3 sequence: CASSDSGVNTEAFF. CDR3 coding DNA: TGCGCCAGCAGTGATTCGGGGGTGAACACTGAAGCTTTCTTT.

The V and J genes are TRBV19 and TRBJ2-3; a weak D match, TRBD2 (6 bases). The germline V and J ends were trimmed by 3 bases and 4 bases, with 11 bases remaining between them. Looked up from germline, CDR1 is LNHDA and CDR2 is SQIVND (reference sequence). The CDR3 totals 14 residues. In DNA form, the CDR3 reads TGTGCCAGTAGTATCGGGAGCGCCTCAGATACGCAGTATTTT. It codes for CASSIGSASDTQYF.

This clone was recorded once. The V and J genes are TRBV11-2 and TRBJ2-7, with 14 nucleotides matching TRBD2. Trimming removed 4 bases from V and 2 bases from J; junction bases left unmatched: 13. The germline V gene has CDR1 SGHAT and CDR2 FQNNGV. This CDR3 has 19 amino acids. The DNA for the CDR3 is TGTGCCAGCAGCTCTTTTTCCGGGACTAGCGGGAGAACCCCCTACGAGCAGTACTTC. It yields the protein CASSSFSGTSGRTPYEQYF.

This chain links TRBV5-1 with TRBJ2-7; 12 bases map to TRBD2. CDR1 and CDR2 (germline): SGHRS, YFSETQ. The CDR3 sequence is 17 residues long. J was trimmed by 4 bases and V by 1 base; bases with no gene match: 9. In DNA form, the CDR3 reads TGCGCCAGCAGCTTGTCTTCGACTAGCGGGAGAGGGTACGAGCAGTACTTC. This translates into CASSLSSTSGRGYEQYF.

J is TRBJ2-5 and V is TRBV7-2, with 14 bases lining up with TRBD2. The CDR3 length is 15 residues. V dropped 6 bases and J dropped 7; count of bases not matched to a gene: 7. Germline V lookup: CDR1 SGHTA, CDR2 FQGNSA. The CDR3 is CASRGLAGAPGTQYF. CDR3 nucleotide sequence: TGTGCCAGCAGGGGACTAGCGGGAGCCCCAGGGACCCAGTACTTC.

V is TRBV30 and J is TRBJ2-7; TRBD2 might be the D (5 bases). Germline loops: CDR1 GTSNPN, CDR2 SVGIG (reference sequence). Trimming left V 2 bases short and J 2 bases short, with 10 bases between. The CDR3 extends over 13 amino acids. CDR3 in amino acids: CAWSTGVAYEQYF. Written as DNA, the CDR3 is TGTGCCTGGAGTACCGGGGTAGCCTACGAGCAGTACTTC. Using reference TRBV30 and TRBJ2-7 for the parts outside the CDR3, the full variable domain is SQTIHQWPATLVQPVGSPLSLECTVEGTSNPNLYWYRQAAGRGLQLLFYSVGIGQISSEVPQNLSASRPQDRQFILSSKKLLLSDSGFYLCAWSTGVAYEQYFGPGTRLTVT.

The rearrangement joins TRBV27 to TRBJ1-1; 7 bases fit TRBD1. CDR1 and CDR2 (germline): MNHEY, SMNVEV (reference sequence). With 5 bases clipped from V and 1 base from J, the junction kept 4 bases outside the gene matches. The CDR3 runs 14 residues. CDR3 DNA: TGTGCCAGCAGTCCCAGGGGGGAGAACACTGAAGCTTTCTTT. Encoded protein: CASSPRGENTEAFF.

The V call is TRBV15, the J call TRBJ2-3, with 10 positions matching TRBD2. V lost 7 bases, J lost 3 bases, and 10 bases stayed unmatched. This CDR3 comprises 16 residues. Germline values: CDR1 LNHNV, CDR2 YYDKDF (reference sequence). The CDR3 loop is CATTTEREGLTDTQYF. The CDR3 nucleotides are TGTGCCACCACCACGGAGCGGGAGGGTCTGACAGATACGCAGTATTTT. Combining the CDR3 with reference TRBV15 and TRBJ2-3 gives the whole variable domain DAMVIQNPRYQVTQFGKPVTLSCSQTLNHNVMYWYQQKSSQAPKLLFHYYDKDFNNEADTPDNFQSRRPNTSFCFLDIRSPGLGDTAMYLCATTTEREGLTDTQYFGPGTRLTVL.

The count of this clone is one. The J gene is TRBJ2-7, the V gene TRBV28; no clear D. CDR1 and CDR2 (germline): MDHEN, SYDVKM. This CDR3 contains 15 residues. V was cut by 2 bases and J by 0 bases, with 11 bases left in between. The CDR3 DNA follows: TGTGCCAGCAGTTTACCCGTATCGAGCTCCTACGAGCAGTACTTC. Its protein product is CASSLPVSSSYEQYF.

CDR3 protein: CASSLLQGGEQYF. For the CDR3, the DNA is TGCGCCAGCAGCTTGTTGCAGGGCGGGGAGCAGTACTTC. The chain carries TRBV5-1 and TRBJ2-7; TRBD1 or TRBD2 may be the D gene (5 bases each). Germline V gives CDR1 SGHRS, CDR2 YFSETQ. The CDR3 is 13 amino acids. V dropped 1 base and J dropped 7 bases, with 12 bases sitting between them.

The gene calls are TRBV28 and TRBJ2-7; 12 bases fit TRBD1. The CDR3 sequence is 14 residues long. Germline lookup yields CDR1 MDHEN and CDR2 SYDVKM. CDR3 sequence (DNA): TGTGCTATTGAACGGGGACAGGGGGCTGAAGAGCAGTACTTC. Translating it yields CAIERGQGAEEQYF. The entire variable domain, with the rest obtained from reference TRBV28 and TRBJ2-7, is as follows: DVKVTQSSRYLVKRTGEKVFLECVQDMDHENMFWYRQDPGLGLRLIYFSYDVKMKEKGDIPEGYSVSREKKERFSLILESASTNQTSMYLCAIERGQGAEEQYFGPGTRLTVT.